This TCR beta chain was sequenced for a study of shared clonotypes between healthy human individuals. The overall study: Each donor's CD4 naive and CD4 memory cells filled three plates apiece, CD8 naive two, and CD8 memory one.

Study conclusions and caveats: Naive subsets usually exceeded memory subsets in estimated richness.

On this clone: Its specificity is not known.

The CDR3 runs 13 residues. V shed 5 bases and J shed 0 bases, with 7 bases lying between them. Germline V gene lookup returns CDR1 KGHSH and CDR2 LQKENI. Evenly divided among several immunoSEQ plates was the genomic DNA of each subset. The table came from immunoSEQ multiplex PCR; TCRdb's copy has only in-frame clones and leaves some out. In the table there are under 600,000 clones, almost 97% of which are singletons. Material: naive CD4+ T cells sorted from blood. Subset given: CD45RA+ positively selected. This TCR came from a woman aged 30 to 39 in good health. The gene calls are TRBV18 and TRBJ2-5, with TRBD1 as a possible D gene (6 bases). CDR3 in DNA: TGTGCCAGCTCAAGGGGGTACCAAGAGACCCAGTACTTC. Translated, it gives CASSRGYQETQYF.